Below are 29 T cell receptor beta chains sequenced from a single sample in a study of CD8+CD57+ T cells in acquired aplastic anemia (dated by TCRdb to 2017 to 2018). Sequenced using an Illumina HiSeq 2000. Genomic DNA was used as template for profiling of TCR beta VDJ combinations and CDR3 sequences. Through fastp at Q25 and MiXCR, TCRdb rebuilt clones from the public reads, retaining in-frame beta chains. Duplicate CDR3 protein sequences are folded into a single record with the most common DNA and genes. The sample table records about 290,000 distinct CDR3 sequences; about 50% of these occur just once. Of the sample, approximately 1.2% is held by the ten largest clones. Flow cytometry had shown CD8+CD57+ cell expansion in the patients selected for sequencing. Sequencing input: sorted CD4+, CD8+, or CD8+CD57+ T cells (not recorded which) from PBMCs. All receptors derive from a human donor with aplastic anemia.

This clonotype was observed many times. V usage is TRBV19 and J usage is TRBJ2-3, with 7 nucleotides matching TRBD1. CDR1 is LNHDA and CDR2 is SQIVND in the germline V gene (reference sequence). The length of the CDR3 is 15 residues. J lost 0 bases, V lost 7 bases, and 7 bases had no gene match. The CDR3 reads CASTQGQTSTDTQYF. CDR3 nucleotide sequence: TGTGCCAGTACGCAGGGACAGACAAGCACAGATACGCAGTATTTT.

This clonotype was counted many times. The V gene is TRBV20-1, the J gene TRBJ2-7; tentatively, D is TRBD2 (6 bases). Germline CDR1 and CDR2: DFQATT and SNEGSKA (reference sequence). The CDR3 spans 14 residues. V lost 5 bases and J 0 bases, leaving 14 bases between the germline ends. The CDR3 region is CSAHPGLYSYEQYF. In DNA, the CDR3 is TGCAGTGCTCATCCGGGACTTTACTCCTACGAGCAGTACTTC.

This clonotype was detected many times. The gene calls are TRBV19 and TRBJ1-5, with D possibly being TRBD1 (5 bases). Germline V gives CDR1 LNHDA, CDR2 SQIVND (reference sequence). CDR3 size: 12 residues. Trimming took 7 bases from V and 6 from J, leaving 10 bases between them. CDR3 in DNA: TGTGCCAGTAACCAGGGTGCTCAGCCCCAGCATTTT. Amino acid sequence: CASNQGAQPQHF.

V is TRBV13 and J is TRBJ1-1; D is unclear. The V gene's germline CDR1 is PRHDT and CDR2 FYEKMQ (reference sequence). CDR3 length equals 14 residues. Trimming cost V 5 bases and J 1 base, with 11 bases left between them. As DNA, the CDR3 is TGTGCCAGCAGCCCGGAAGCAGGGAACACTGAAGCTTTCTTT. Amino acids: CASSPEAGNTEAFF.

The V call is TRBV5-1, the J call TRBJ2-7, with 11 bases lining up with TRBD2. CDR3 length: 15 amino acids. Losses at the gene ends were 2 bases for V and 6 bases for J; bases not matched to a gene: 7. Germline V CDR1 and CDR2: SGHRS, YFSETQ. In DNA, the CDR3 is TGCGCCAGCAGCTTAGACCTAGCGGGAGGAAGCGAGCAGTACTTC. The encoded protein is CASSLDLAGGSEQYF.

The V call is TRBV7-2, the J call TRBJ1-1; 9 bases match TRBD1. The germline CDR1 and CDR2 sequences are SGHTA and FQGNSA. Trimming at V came to 4 bases and at J to 4 bases, leaving 7 bases not matched to a gene. The CDR3 has 15 residues. CDR3 residues: CASSWIRDRATEAFF. In DNA form, the CDR3 reads TGTGCCAGCAGCTGGATCCGGGACAGGGCCACTGAAGCTTTCTTT. Based on the CDR3 plus reference TRBV7-2 and TRBJ1-1, the full variable domain is GAGVSQSPSNKVTEKGKDVELRCDPISGHTALYWYRQSLGQGLEFLIYFQGNSAPDKSGLPSDRFSAERTGGSVSTLTIQRTQQEDSAVYLCASSWIRDRATEAFFGQGTRLTVV.

This clonotype was picked up many times. The rearrangement links TRBV20-1 to TRBJ2-5; D not resolved. V lost 5 bases and J lost 4, with 11 bases in between. Per the germline V gene, CDR1 is DFQATT and CDR2 is SNEGSKA (reference sequence). The CDR3 contains 12 residues. The CDR3 region is CSAQASAETQYF. CDR3 in DNA: TGCAGTGCTCAAGCCTCCGCAGAGACCCAGTACTTC.

The gene calls are TRBV7-9 and TRBJ2-6; no definite D call. The germline V gene has CDR1 SEHNR and CDR2 FQNEAQ (reference sequence). V shed 5 bases and J shed 4 bases, with 12 bases lying between them. This CDR3 spans 15 amino acids. The CDR3 loop reads CASSPGPVGANVLTF. In DNA form, the CDR3 reads TGTGCCAGCAGCCCAGGACCCGTGGGGGCCAACGTCCTGACTTTC.

The chain links TRBV20-1 to TRBJ1-1; D might be TRBD1 (6 bases). Trimming shortened V by 6 bases and J by 2 bases, and 10 bases separated the two germline ends. This CDR3 has 12 amino acids. The V gene's germline CDR1 is DFQATT and CDR2 SNEGSKA (reference sequence). CDR3 in amino acids: CSARGSNTEAFF. DNA for the CDR3: TGCAGTGCCAGGGGCAGCAACACTGAAGCTTTCTTT.

At least ten counts were recorded for this clonotype. CDR3 nucleotides: TGCGCCAGCAAACAGGGGGCGTACGAGCAGTACTTC. This codes for CASKQGAYEQYF. The chain uses TRBV5-1 and TRBJ2-7; 9 bases match TRBD1. The CDR3 extends over 12 amino acids. J gave up 4 bases and V 6 bases, and 2 bases lay outside the gene matches. Looked up from germline, CDR1 is SGHRS and CDR2 is YFSETQ.

This rearrangement joins TRBV20-1 to TRBJ2-3; D remains ambiguous. CDR3 length: 14 amino acids. Trimming shortened V by 2 bases and J by 0 bases, and 9 bases separated the two germline ends. Germline loops: CDR1 DFQATT, CDR2 SNEGSKA (reference sequence). This chain's CDR3 is CSARLLTSTDTQYF. The CDR3 DNA follows: TGCAGTGCTAGACTCCTGACTAGCACAGATACGCAGTATTTT.

The chain links TRBV7-8 to TRBJ2-2; a weak D match, TRBD1 (6 bases). The V end lost 8 bases, the J end lost 3 bases, and 22 bases lay between the germline ends. This CDR3 is 17 amino acids long. Germline CDR1 SGHVS, CDR2 FQNEAQ. Here the CDR3 reads CASSLVGGISYTGELFF. CDR3 bases: TGTGCCAGCTCGCTGGTAGGGGGAATATCGTACACCGGGGAGCTGTTTTTT.

There are many counts of this clonotype. The chain recombines TRBV5-1 with TRBJ2-1; 9 bases align to TRBD2. In germline, CDR1 is SGHRS, CDR2 YFSETQ. This CDR3 spans 15 amino acids. J was trimmed by 4 bases and V by 2 bases; bases with no gene match: 4. The CDR3 loop reads CASSLAGGQYNEQFF. For the CDR3, the DNA is TGCGCCAGCAGCTTAGCGGGGGGCCAGTACAATGAGCAGTTCTTC.

In this sample, this clonotype turned up many times. CDR3 protein: CASSSEQDRGRETQYF. CDR3 bases: TGTGCCAGCAGCTCCGAACAAGACAGGGGCCGGGAGACCCAGTACTTC. This chain joins TRBV13 and TRBJ2-5; 8 bases align to TRBD1. The junction had 12 bases not matched to a gene; V was cut back by 4 bases and J by 5 bases. The CDR3 is made up of 16 amino acids. The germline V gene has CDR1 PRHDT and CDR2 FYEKMQ (reference sequence).

This clonotype has just a few counts. The chain has TRBV9 and TRBJ2-1, with 10 bases matching TRBD2. This CDR3 spans 16 amino acids. V dropped 4 bases and J dropped 5; count of bases not matched to a gene: 9. CDR1 is SGDLS, CDR2 YYNGEE, per germline. For the CDR3, the DNA is TGTGCCAGCAGCCCTAGTAGCGGGGGGTGGGACAATGAGCAGTTCTTC. Residues: CASSPSSGGWDNEQFF.

The chain is built from TRBV7-9 and TRBJ2-1; TRBD2 matches 7 bases. The CDR3 runs to 17 residues. Per germline, CDR1 SEHNR and CDR2 FQNEAQ (reference sequence). After removal of 6 bases from V and 7 bases from J, the junction contained 18 bases not matched to a gene. For the CDR3, the DNA is TGTGCCAGCAGGCTGGGGCTTACGGGGGGTTCCGAGAATGAGCAGTTCTTC. Translated: CASRLGLTGGSENEQFF.

Ten or more counts support this clonotype. The chain couples TRBV10-2 to TRBJ2-5, with 11 bases aligning to TRBD2. This CDR3 has 13 residues. V trimming: 6 bases; J trimming: 3 bases; junction bases outside the gene matches: 0. The germline gives CDR1 WSHSY, CDR2 SAAADI. CDR3 protein: CASRLAGEETQYF. In DNA form, the CDR3 reads TGCGCCAGCAGACTAGCGGGAGAAGAGACCCAGTACTTC.

The DNA of the CDR3 is TGCAGTGCTACCAGGGGAAGGGGTGAAAAACTGTTTTTT. This gives the protein CSATRGRGEKLFF. The chain joins TRBV20-1 to TRBJ1-4, with D possibly TRBD1 on 6 matching bases. V was pared by 4 bases and J by 7 bases, with 13 bases between. The germline CDR1 and CDR2 sequences are DFQATT and SNEGSKA (reference sequence). CDR3 length: 13 amino acids.

In its sample, this clonotype was seen many times. This rearrangement joins TRBV6-5 to TRBJ2-7, with D possibly TRBD1 on 5 matching bases. V lost 0 bases and J lost 2, with 11 bases in between. Germline V lookup: CDR1 MNHEY, CDR2 SVGAGI. The CDR3 is made up of 15 amino acids. CDR3 sequence (DNA): TGTGCCAGCAGTTACTCCCTCACAGGTACCTACGAGCAGTACTTC. Translated: CASSYSLTGTYEQYF.

This clonotype came up a few times. The V gene is TRBV7-2, the J gene TRBJ2-2, with D unclear. Trimming stripped 8 bases from V and 8 bases from J, with 12 bases between. The CDR3 has 12 amino acids. Germline V gives CDR1 SGHTA, CDR2 FQGNSA. The CDR3 DNA sequence: TGTGCCAGCGGCACCAATGGGGGGGAGCTGTTTTTT. Translating it yields CASGTNGGELFF. The full variable domain, in which reference TRBV7-2 and TRBJ2-2 provide the parts outside the CDR3, is GAGVSQSPSNKVTEKGKDVELRCDPISGHTALYWYRQSLGQGLEFLIYFQGNSAPDKSGLPSDRFSAERTGGSVSTLTIQRTQQEDSAVYLCASGTNGGELFFGEGSRLTVL.

This clonotype was recorded a few times. The rearrangement links TRBV7-8 to TRBJ2-1, with a weak D call TRBD2 (5 bases). The CDR3 is made up of 12 amino acids. The germline gives CDR1 SGHVS, CDR2 FQNEAQ. V was pared by 7 bases and J by 2 bases, with 6 bases between. As DNA, the CDR3 is TGTGCCAGCATGAGGGCCTACAATGAGCAGTTCTTC. Its translation is CASMRAYNEQFF.

The rearrangement joins TRBV19 to TRBJ2-7; D might be TRBD1 or TRBD2, each matching 6 bases. CDR1 is LNHDA and CDR2 is SQIVND in the germline V gene (reference sequence). The CDR3 length is 15 residues. The V gene lost 6 bases and the J gene lost 2 bases, with 17 bases spanning the gap. CDR3 residues: CASRKGDSLTYEQYF. CDR3 bases: TGTGCCAGTAGGAAGGGGGACTCCCTAACCTACGAGCAGTACTTC.

The chain carries TRBV20-1 and TRBJ2-3, with D possibly being TRBD2 (6 bases). V was cut by 6 bases and J by 2 bases, with 18 bases left in between. In germline, CDR1 is DFQATT, CDR2 SNEGSKA (reference sequence). This CDR3 region has 15 residues. The CDR3 sequence: CSAPPLGGITDTQYF. The CDR3 DNA reads TGCAGTGCCCCCCCCTTGGGCGGGATCACAGATACGCAGTATTTT.

This clonotype appeared many times. The V and J genes are TRBV7-8 and TRBJ2-7; 8 nucleotides align to TRBD2. With V trimmed by 1 base and J by 12 bases, 8 bases remained unmatched. The CDR3 has 13 amino acids. Germline V gives CDR1 SGHVS, CDR2 FQNEAQ. CDR3 nucleotides: TGTGCCAGCAGCTTAGTTGCCAGCGGGGGTTTGTACTTC. Its translation is CASSLVASGGLYF.

The chain employs TRBV6-1 and TRBJ1-2, with D perhaps matching TRBD1 (5 bases). This CDR3 comprises 18 residues. V lost 5 bases and J lost 0, with 22 bases in between. In germline, CDR1 is MNHNS, CDR2 SASEGT. The CDR3 region has the DNA TGTGCCAGCAGTAAATTTCCCATATCACAGGTTACTAACTATGGCTACACCTTC. The encoded protein is CASSKFPISQVTNYGYTF.

The chain joins TRBV24-1 to TRBJ1-4, with D maybe TRBD1 (6 bases). CDR1 is KGHDR and CDR2 is SFDVKD in the germline V gene. CDR3 length: 15 amino acids. V was cut by 2 bases and J by 8 bases, with 14 bases left in between. The CDR3 coding sequence is TGTGCCACCAGTGATTACAGGGAGAGGGAAGAAAAACTGTTTTTT. Translation gives CATSDYREREEKLFF.

J is TRBJ2-7 and V is TRBV15, with D possibly TRBD1 on 6 matching bases. Germline CDR1 LNHNV, CDR2 YYDKDF (reference sequence). Between the trimmed V and J ends, which lost 4 bases and 2 bases, there was a span of 12 bases. The CDR3 is 14 residues long. CDR3 sequence: CATSNQGPTYEQYF. In DNA form, the CDR3 reads TGTGCCACCAGCAATCAGGGGCCGACCTACGAGCAGTACTTC. Using reference TRBV15 and TRBJ2-7 for the parts outside the CDR3, the full variable domain is DAMVIQNPRYQVTQFGKPVTLSCSQTLNHNVMYWYQQKSSQAPKLLFHYYDKDFNNEADTPDNFQSRRPNTSFCFLDIRSPGLGDTAMYLCATSNQGPTYEQYFGPGTRLTVT.

The rearrangement links TRBV20-1 to TRBJ1-2; possible D gene TRBD1, 5 bases. Trimming removed 8 bases from V and 6 bases from J, with 16 bases in between. The CDR3 runs 12 residues. CDR1 is DFQATT, CDR2 SNEGSKA, per germline (reference sequence). CDR3 nucleotides: TGCAGTTCCGAGCGAGGGGAGGATGGCTACACCTTC. Protein product: CSSERGEDGYTF.

This clonotype occurred a few times. The rearrangement uses TRBV27 and TRBJ1-4; D is unclear. V lost 6 bases, J lost 0 bases, and 8 bases lay in between. The CDR3 covers 14 residues. From germline, CDR1 is MNHEY and CDR2 SMNVEV (reference sequence). The CDR3 reads CASRAGTTNEKLFF. The DNA for the CDR3 is TGTGCCAGCAGGGCGGGGACAACTAATGAAAAACTGTTTTTT.